These 22 T cell receptor beta chains originate from one sample sequenced in a study of CD8+ T cells in alopecia areata. RNA was isolated and reverse transcribed to cDNA, the sequencing template. Method: immunoSEQ multiplex PCR; TCRdb's copy keeps in-frame clones and lacks some. Among more than 90,000 clones listed, approximately 59% were seen once. Treatment here: oral pan-JAK inhibitor, 5-10 mg twice daily. The sequences come from CD8+ T cells sorted from blood, collected at week 4, from a patient treated with tofacitinib. These receptors were obtained from a human donor with alopecia areata.

This chain uses TRBV7-9 with TRBJ2-1; D unclear. Between the trimmed V and J ends, which lost 4 bases and 5 bases, there was a span of 18 bases. CDR1 SEHNR and CDR2 FQNEAQ come from the germline V gene (reference sequence). The CDR3 runs to 16 residues. The CDR3 here is CASSSEFRTPNNEQFF. The DNA for the CDR3 is TGTGCCAGCAGCTCGGAGTTCAGGACCCCTAACAATGAGCAGTTCTTC.

This clone has a handful of counts. The chain couples TRBV4-1 to TRBJ1-2; D is unresolved. The germline V and J ends were trimmed by 4 bases and 5 bases, with 14 bases remaining between them. The CDR3 spans 14 residues. Germline loops: CDR1 MGHRA, CDR2 YSYEKL. The DNA for the CDR3 is TGCGCCAGCAGCCGTGGGCCCGAAGGGTATGGCTACACCTTC. Its translation: CASSRGPEGYGYTF.

J is TRBJ1-4 and V is TRBV27, with 7 bases aligning to TRBD1. J lost 10 bases, V lost 2 bases, and 7 bases had no gene match. The CDR3 is 14 amino acids. Germline assignment: CDR1 MNHEY and CDR2 SMNVEV (reference sequence). The CDR3 coding sequence is TGTGCCAGCAGTTTAAGAGGGGGCGACGGAAAACTGTTTTTT. Encoded protein: CASSLRGGDGKLFF.

The chain couples TRBV5-4 to TRBJ2-3; possibly TRBD2 for D (5 bases). This CDR3 has 15 amino acids. V lost 6 bases and J 1 base, leaving 15 bases between the germline ends. The germline CDR1 and CDR2 sequences are SGHNT and YYREEE (reference sequence). CDR3 sequence: CASNAGRPGTDTQYF. Here the CDR3 DNA reads TGTGCCAGCAACGCGGGTCGGCCGGGCACAGATACGCAGTATTTT.

The genes are TRBV30 and TRBJ1-1, with TRBD1 as a possible D gene (6 bases). Trimming cost V 6 bases and J 7 bases, with 12 bases left between them. This CDR3 comprises 11 residues. CDR1 GTSNPN and CDR2 SVGIG come from the germline V gene (reference sequence). The CDR3 DNA is TGTGCCTGTTGGGGGGGCGTTGAAGCTTTCTTT. Translation gives CACWGGVEAFF. The whole variable domain, filled in from reference TRBV30 and TRBJ1-1, reads SQTIHQWPATLVQPVGSPLSLECTVEGTSNPNLYWYRQAAGRGLQLLFYSVGIGQISSEVPQNLSASRPQDRQFILSSKKLLLSDSGFYLCACWGGVEAFFGQGTRLTVV.

The gene calls are TRBV4-2 and TRBJ1-1, with unresolved D. V shed 5 bases and J shed 8 bases, with 18 bases lying between them. Germline loops: CDR1 LGHNA, CDR2 YNFKEQ. The CDR3 runs 14 residues. CDR3: CASSDTGRWEEAFF. The CDR3 region has the DNA TGTGCCAGCAGCGACACGGGCCGTTGGGAGGAAGCTTTCTTT.

V gene TRBV30 combines with J gene TRBJ1-2; a possible D gene is TRBD1 (5 bases). V gave up 5 bases and J gave up 6 bases, with 13 bases separating them. The CDR3 runs to 12 residues. The germline gives CDR1 GTSNPN, CDR2 SVGIG (reference sequence). The CDR3 coding sequence is TGTGCCTGGGACAGTCATGTCCATGGCTACACCTTC. Its translation: CAWDSHVHGYTF.

The chain recombines TRBV5-1 with TRBJ2-1; 9 bases line up with TRBD2. The junction had 3 bases not matched to a gene; V was cut back by 0 bases and J by 2 bases. Germline CDR1 and CDR2: SGHRS and YFSETQ. CDR3 length equals 16 residues. The chain's CDR3 is CASSLAASGAYNEQFF. CDR3 in DNA: TGCGCCAGCAGCTTGGCAGCTAGCGGGGCCTACAATGAGCAGTTCTTC.

V and J are TRBV6-5 and TRBJ1-2; D not resolved. The CDR3 totals 14 residues. The V and J ends lost 0 bases and 3 bases respectively, with 8 bases between them. Germline V gene lookup returns CDR1 MNHEY and CDR2 SVGAGI. The CDR3 DNA follows: TGTGCCAGCAGTTACTCTAGCGGGTACTATGGCTACACCTTC. Its translation: CASSYSSGYYGYTF.

The chain recombines TRBV7-2 with TRBJ2-1; 11 bases line up with TRBD2. This CDR3 is 18 amino acids long. V gave up 7 bases and J gave up 7 bases; unmatched junction bases: 18. From germline, CDR1 is SGHTA and CDR2 FQGNSA. As DNA, the CDR3 is TGTGCCAGCACCACCAAGGTACTAGCGGGGGCCTCTTGGAATGAGCAGTTCTTC. Translating gives CASTTKVLAGASWNEQFF.

This sequence joins TRBV12-5 and TRBJ2-5, with D uncertain. In germline, CDR1 is LGHNT, CDR2 FRNRAP. Trimming removed 6 bases from V and 1 base from J, with 15 bases in between. CDR3 length: 15 amino acids. CDR3 bases: TGTGCTAGTGGCCCCACCCTGCGGACCCAAGAGACCCAGTACTTC. This gives the protein CASGPTLRTQETQYF.

This clone was found once. At the DNA level, this CDR3 is encoded by other sequences in the same sample as well. The gene calls are TRBV5-6 and TRBJ2-6; no clear D gene. This CDR3 is built from 15 residues. The V and J ends lost 4 bases and 0 bases respectively, with 8 bases between them. Germline V gives CDR1 SGHDT, CDR2 YYEEEE. The CDR3 DNA reads as TGTGCCAGCAGCCTGTGGGGCTCTGGGGCCAACGTCCTGACTTTC. Its protein product is CASSLWGSGANVLTF.

This clone appeared a few times. V usage is TRBV4-3 and J usage is TRBJ1-1, with D unresolved. V shed 3 bases and J shed 1 base, with 15 bases lying between them. Germline V CDR1 and CDR2: LGHNA, YSLEER. CDR3 length: 16 residues. The CDR3 loop is CASSQGLTATNTEAFF. In DNA, the CDR3 is TGCGCCAGCAGCCAGGGTTTGACGGCTACGAACACTGAAGCTTTCTTT.

DNA of the CDR3: TGTGCCAGCAGTTTACTGGCAGGGGATAAGGGTGGCTACACCTTC. Its translation: CASSLLAGDKGGYTF. J is TRBJ1-2 and V is TRBV6-5; TRBD1 might be the D (6 bases). Germline loops: CDR1 MNHEY, CDR2 SVGAGI. V lost 4 bases to trimming and J lost 7 bases, with 19 bases between them. This CDR3 has 15 residues.

The CDR3 bases are TGCGCCAGCAGGGGAGGCCCCGAAGCTTTCTTT. The encoded protein is CASRGGPEAFF. The J gene is TRBJ1-1, the V gene TRBV5-1; D ambiguous. Germline V lookup: CDR1 SGHRS, CDR2 YFSETQ. Trimming took 5 bases from V and 8 from J, leaving 10 bases between them. This CDR3 spans 11 amino acids.

The chain has TRBV30 and TRBJ2-3; 7 nucleotides match TRBD2. Per germline, CDR1 GTSNPN and CDR2 SVGIG (reference sequence). This CDR3 has 13 residues. V gave up 2 bases and J gave up 6 bases; unmatched junction bases: 5. The CDR3 protein is CAWSRLAADTQYF. The CDR3 DNA reads as TGTGCCTGGAGTCGACTAGCAGCCGATACGCAGTATTTT.

V is TRBV23-1 and J is TRBJ1-2; D is possibly TRBD1 (5 bases). TRBV23-1 is annotated as an ORF whose role is uncertain. V was trimmed by 1 base and J by 7 bases, leaving 19 bases between them. The CDR3 has 16 amino acids. CDR3 bases: TGCGCCAGCAGTCAATGCAAGGGGACGGGGAGTTGTGGCTACACCTTC. It translates to CASSQCKGTGSCGYTF.

The chain links TRBV6-1 to TRBJ2-5; D is perhaps TRBD2 (5 bases). The CDR3 has 15 residues. The germline V and J ends were trimmed by 4 bases and 3 bases, with 15 bases remaining between them. Germline-derived CDR1 and CDR2 are MNHNS and SASEGT. The DNA of the CDR3 is TGTGCCAGCAGTGCCTTACTAGGCCGGGAAGAGACCCAGTACTTC. Translating it yields CASSALLGREETQYF.

The chain combines TRBV12-5 with TRBJ1-4; D unclear. Germline V gene lookup returns CDR1 LGHNT and CDR2 FRNRAP. The CDR3 has 11 residues. Deletions cut 8 bases from V and 6 bases from J, with 7 bases between. DNA of the CDR3: TGTGCTAGTCAAGGAGATGAAAAACTGTTTTTT. Protein sequence: CASQGDEKLFF.

This clone has only one observation. The chain employs TRBV29-1 and TRBJ2-7; 10 positions match TRBD2. Trimming cost V 7 bases and J 3 bases; bases outside gene matches: 6. The CDR3 runs 13 residues. The germline V gene encodes CDR1 SQVTM and CDR2 ANQGSEA. CDR3 bases: TGCAGCGGGCGACTAGCGGGTCTCTACGAGCAGTACTTC. Translating it yields CSGRLAGLYEQYF.

The genes are TRBV29-1 and TRBJ1-2; D is possibly TRBD1 (5 bases). V was clipped by 6 bases and J by 6 bases, with 14 bases between them. The CDR3 sequence is 12 residues long. The germline V gene encodes CDR1 SQVTM and CDR2 ANQGSEA. DNA of the CDR3: TGCAGCGTCCGCGACAGTCCCGATGGCTACACCTTC. The encoded protein is CSVRDSPDGYTF.

V usage is TRBV6-1 and J usage is TRBJ1-2, with D unresolved. The germline V gene encodes CDR1 MNHNS and CDR2 SASEGT. The CDR3 runs to 16 residues. The germline V and J ends were trimmed by 0 bases and 2 bases, with 13 bases remaining between them. CDR3 bases: TGTGCCAGCAGTGAAGCGCCACACGACACCAACTATGGCTACACCTTC. Residues: CASSEAPHDTNYGYTF.